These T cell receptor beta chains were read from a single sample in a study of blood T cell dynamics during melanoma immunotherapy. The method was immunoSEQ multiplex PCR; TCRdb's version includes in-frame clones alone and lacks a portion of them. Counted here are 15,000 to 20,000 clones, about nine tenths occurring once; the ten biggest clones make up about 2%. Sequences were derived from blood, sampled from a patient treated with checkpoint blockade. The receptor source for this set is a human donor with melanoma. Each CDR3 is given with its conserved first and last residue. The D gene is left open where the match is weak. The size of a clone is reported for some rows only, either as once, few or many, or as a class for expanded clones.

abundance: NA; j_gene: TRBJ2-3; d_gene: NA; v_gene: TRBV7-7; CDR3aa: CASSSGRTQYF; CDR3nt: TGTGCTAGCAGCTCTGGGAGGACGCAGTATTTT
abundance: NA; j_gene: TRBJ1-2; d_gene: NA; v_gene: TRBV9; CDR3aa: CASSVERGPLDGYTF; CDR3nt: TGTGCCAGCAGCGTAGAGAGGGGTCCTCTGGATGGCTACACCTTC
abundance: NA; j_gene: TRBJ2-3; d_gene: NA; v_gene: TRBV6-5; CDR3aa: CASSYGGDDTDTQYF; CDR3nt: TGTGCCAGCAGTTACGGCGGGGACGACACAGATACGCAGTATTTT
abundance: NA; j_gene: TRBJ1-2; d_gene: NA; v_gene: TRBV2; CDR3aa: CASRSRVYGYTF; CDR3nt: TGTGCCAGCAGATCGCGGGTATATGGCTACACCTTC
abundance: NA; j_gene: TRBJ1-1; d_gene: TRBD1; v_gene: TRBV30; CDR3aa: CAWSQPGQGRSEAFF; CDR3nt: TGTGCCTGGAGTCAACCGGGACAGGGGAGGTCTGAAGCTTTCTTT
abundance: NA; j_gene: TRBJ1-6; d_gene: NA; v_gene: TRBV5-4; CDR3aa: CAGSFVGNNSPLHF; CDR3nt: TGTGCCGGATCTTTCGTGGGGAATAATTCACCCCTCCACTTT
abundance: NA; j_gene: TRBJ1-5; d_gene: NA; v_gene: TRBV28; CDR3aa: CASSLPPGSGVGNQPQHF; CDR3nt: TGTGCCAGCAGTCTCCCCCCGGGGTCAGGGGTCGGCAATCAGCCCCAGCATTTT
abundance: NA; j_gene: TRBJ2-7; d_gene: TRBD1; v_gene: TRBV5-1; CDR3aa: CASSPGTGYSEQYF; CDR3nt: TGCGCCAGCAGCCCCGGGACAGGGTACTCCGAGCAGTACTTC
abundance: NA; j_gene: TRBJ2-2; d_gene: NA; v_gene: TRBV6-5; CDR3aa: CASTVTGRGTGELFF; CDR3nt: TGTGCCAGCACCGTAACAGGTCGGGGCACCGGGGAGCTGTTTTTT
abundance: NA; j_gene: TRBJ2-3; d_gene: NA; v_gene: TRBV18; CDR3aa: CASSPGWGVTDTQYF; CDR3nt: TGTGCCAGCTCACCAGGGTGGGGAGTCACAGATACGCAGTATTTT
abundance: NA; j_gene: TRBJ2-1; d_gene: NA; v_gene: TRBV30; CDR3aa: CAWSVLEGWHEQFF; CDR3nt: TGTGCCTGGAGTGTACTTGAGGGTTGGCATGAGCAGTTCTTC
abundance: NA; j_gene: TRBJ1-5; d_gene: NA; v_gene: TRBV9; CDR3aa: CASSVGVGAGQPQHF; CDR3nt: TGTGCCAGCAGCGTAGGGGTGGGGGCCGGTCAGCCCCAGCATTTT
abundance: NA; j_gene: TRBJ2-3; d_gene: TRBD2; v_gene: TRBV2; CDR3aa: CASSLAGGLDTQYF; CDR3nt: TGTGCCAGCAGTTTAGCGGGAGGTTTGGATACGCAGTATTTT
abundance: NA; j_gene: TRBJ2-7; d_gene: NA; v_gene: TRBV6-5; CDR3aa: CASSYHQSERVVF; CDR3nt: TGTGCCAGCAGTTACCATCAAAGTGAAAGAGTGGTCTTC
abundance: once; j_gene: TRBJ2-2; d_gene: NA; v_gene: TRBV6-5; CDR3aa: CASRETGTGELFF; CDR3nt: TGTGCCAGCAGAGAGACAGGCACCGGGGAGCTGTTTTTT
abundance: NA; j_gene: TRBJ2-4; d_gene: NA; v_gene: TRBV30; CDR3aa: CAWSETTLISKNIQYF; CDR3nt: TGTGCCTGGAGTGAAACCACCCTTATCTCCAAAAACATTCAGTACTTC
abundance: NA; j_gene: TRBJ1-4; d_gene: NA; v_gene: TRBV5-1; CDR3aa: CASRATGSDEKLFF; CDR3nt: TGCGCCAGCAGGGCTACAGGGTCGGATGAAAAACTGTTTTTT
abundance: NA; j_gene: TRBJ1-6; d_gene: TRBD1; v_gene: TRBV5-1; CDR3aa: CASTDGTGNSPLHF; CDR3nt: TGCGCCAGCACCGATGGGACAGGGAATTCACCCCTCCACTTT
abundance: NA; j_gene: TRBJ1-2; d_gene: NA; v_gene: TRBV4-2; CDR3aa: CASSQAGGGANYGYTF; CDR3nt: TGTGCCAGCAGCCAAGCCGGGGGGGGAGCTAACTATGGCTACACCTTC
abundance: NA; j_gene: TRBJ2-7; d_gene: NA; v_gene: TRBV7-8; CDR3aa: CASSSLGGHPYEQYF; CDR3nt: TGTGCCAGCAGTTCACTAGGGGGTCATCCCTACGAGCAGTACTTC
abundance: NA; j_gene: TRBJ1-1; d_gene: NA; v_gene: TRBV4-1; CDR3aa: CASSQALGGREAFF; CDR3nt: TGCGCCAGCAGCCAAGCCCTGGGGGGGCGAGAAGCTTTCTTT
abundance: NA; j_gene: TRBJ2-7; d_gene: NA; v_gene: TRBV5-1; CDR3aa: CASSLGRSSYEQYF; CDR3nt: TGCGCCAGCAGCTTGGGAAGGAGCTCCTACGAGCAGTACTTC
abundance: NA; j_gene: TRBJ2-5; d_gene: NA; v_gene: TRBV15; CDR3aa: CATSSGETQYF; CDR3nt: TGTGCCACCAGCAGTGGGGAGACCCAGTACTTC
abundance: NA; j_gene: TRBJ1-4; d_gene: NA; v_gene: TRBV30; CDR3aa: CAWSGGLKEKLFF; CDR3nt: TGTGCCTGGAGTGGGGGGCTCAAGGAAAAACTGTTTTTT
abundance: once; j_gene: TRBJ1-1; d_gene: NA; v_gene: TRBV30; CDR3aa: CAWEDRRSTEAFF; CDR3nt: TGTGCCTGGGAAGACAGGCGAAGCACTGAAGCTTTCTTT
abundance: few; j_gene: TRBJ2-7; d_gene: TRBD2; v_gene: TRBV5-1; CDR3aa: CASSSRLSSGTREQYF; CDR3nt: TGCGCCAGCAGCTCACGACTTTCCAGCGGGACTCGCGAGCAGTACTTC
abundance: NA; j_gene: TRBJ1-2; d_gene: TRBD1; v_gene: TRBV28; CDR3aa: CASSTGQMRGYTF; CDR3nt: TGTGCCAGCAGCACGGGACAGATGCGGGGCTACACCTTC
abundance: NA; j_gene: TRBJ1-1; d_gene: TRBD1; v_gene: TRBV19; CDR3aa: CASKKGQGNTEAFF; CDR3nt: TGTGCCAGTAAAAAAGGACAGGGGAACACTGAAGCTTTCTTT
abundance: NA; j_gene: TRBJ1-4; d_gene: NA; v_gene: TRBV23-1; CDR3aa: CASSQRGGVLTNEKLFF; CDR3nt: TGCGCCAGCAGTCAAAGGGGCGGCGTTTTGACTAATGAAAAACTGTTTTTT
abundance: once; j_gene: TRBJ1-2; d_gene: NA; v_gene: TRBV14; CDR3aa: CASSQDLSFTGNYGYTF; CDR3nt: TGTGCCAGCAGCCAAGATCTATCCTTCACAGGCAACTATGGCTACACCTTC
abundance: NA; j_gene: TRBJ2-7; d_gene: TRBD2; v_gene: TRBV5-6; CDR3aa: CASSPLTGGLYEQYF; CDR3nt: TGTGCCAGCAGCCCATTAACGGGGGGACTTTACGAGCAGTACTTC
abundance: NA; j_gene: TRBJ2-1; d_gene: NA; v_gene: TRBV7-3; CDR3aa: CASSKGQGNEQFF; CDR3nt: TGTGCCAGCAGCAAGGGCCAGGGGAATGAGCAGTTCTTC
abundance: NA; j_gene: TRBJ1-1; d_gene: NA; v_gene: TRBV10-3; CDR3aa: CAISAKGTMNTEAFF; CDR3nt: TGTGCCATCAGTGCTAAGGGGACCATGAACACTGAAGCTTTCTTT
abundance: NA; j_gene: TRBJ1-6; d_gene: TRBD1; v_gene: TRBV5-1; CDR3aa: CASSLDRTGLSYNSPLHF; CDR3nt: TGCGCCAGCAGCTTGGATAGGACAGGGCTGTCCTATAATTCACCCCTCCACTTT
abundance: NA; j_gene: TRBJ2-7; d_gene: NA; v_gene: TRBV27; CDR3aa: CASSPQGSRTYEQYF; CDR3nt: TGTGCCAGCAGTCCACAGGGAAGCCGAACCTACGAGCAGTACTTC
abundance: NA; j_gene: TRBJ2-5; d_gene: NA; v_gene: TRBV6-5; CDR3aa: CASSYSESGETQYF; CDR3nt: TGTGCCAGCAGTTACTCAGAGAGCGGAGAGACCCAGTACTTC
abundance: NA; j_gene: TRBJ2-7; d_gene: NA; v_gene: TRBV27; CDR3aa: CASSFTGALSYEQYF; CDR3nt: TGTGCCAGCAGTTTCACAGGTGCCCTTTCCTACGAGCAGTACTTC
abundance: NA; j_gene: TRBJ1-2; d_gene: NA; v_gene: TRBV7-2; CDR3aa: CASSLTTAPGGYTF; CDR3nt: TGTGCCAGCAGCTTGACGACAGCACCCGGTGGCTACACCTTC
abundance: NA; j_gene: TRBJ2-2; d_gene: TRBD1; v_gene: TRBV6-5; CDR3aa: CASSYEGAPNTGELFF; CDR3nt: TGTGCCAGCAGTTACGAGGGGGCTCCGAACACCGGGGAGCTGTTTTTT
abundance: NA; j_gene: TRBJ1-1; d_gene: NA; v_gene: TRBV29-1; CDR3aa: CSVDEGGTLNTEAFF; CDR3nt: TGCAGCGTTGATGAAGGGGGTACGCTGAACACTGAAGCTTTCTTT
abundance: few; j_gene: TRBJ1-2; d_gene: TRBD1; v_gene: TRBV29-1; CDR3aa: CSVAGSGQGEVGYTF; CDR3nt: TGCAGCGTTGCGGGCTCCGGACAGGGTGAGGTCGGCTACACCTTC
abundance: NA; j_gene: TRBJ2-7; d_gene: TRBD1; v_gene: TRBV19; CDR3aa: CASSTGQGAYEQYF; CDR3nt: TGTGCCAGTAGTACTGGACAGGGGGCCTACGAGCAGTACTTC
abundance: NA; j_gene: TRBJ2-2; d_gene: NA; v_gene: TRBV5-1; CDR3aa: CASSLAGNTGELFF; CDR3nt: TGCGCCAGCAGCTTGGCGGGCAACACCGGGGAGCTGTTTTTT
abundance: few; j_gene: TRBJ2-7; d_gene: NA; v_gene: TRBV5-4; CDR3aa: CASSFVRNPYEQYF; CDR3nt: TGTGCCAGCAGCTTCGTTAGGAACCCCTACGAGCAGTACTTC
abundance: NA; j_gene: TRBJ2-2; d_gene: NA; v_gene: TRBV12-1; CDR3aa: CASSFCLAGNTGELFF; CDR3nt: TGTGCCAGCAGCTTTTGCCTAGCGGGGAACACCGGGGAGCTGTTTTTT
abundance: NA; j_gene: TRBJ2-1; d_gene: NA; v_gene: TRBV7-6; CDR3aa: CASSLAPGPNSYNEQFF; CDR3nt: TGTGCCAGCAGCTTAGCCCCTGGCCCTAACTCCTACAATGAGCAGTTCTTC
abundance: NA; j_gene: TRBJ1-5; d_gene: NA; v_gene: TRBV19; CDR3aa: CASSIVGQGWNQPQHF; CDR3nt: TGTGCCAGTAGTATAGTCGGCCAGGGTTGGAATCAGCCCCAGCATTTT
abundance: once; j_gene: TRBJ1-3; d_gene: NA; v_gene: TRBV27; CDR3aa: CASSSRRTGNSGNTIYF; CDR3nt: TGTGCCAGCAGTTCTCGGCGGACGGGTAACTCTGGAAACACCATATATTTT
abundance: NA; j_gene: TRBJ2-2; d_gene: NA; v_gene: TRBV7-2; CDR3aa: CASSFSTGELFF; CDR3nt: TGTGCCAGCAGCTTTAGTACCGGGGAGCTGTTTTTT